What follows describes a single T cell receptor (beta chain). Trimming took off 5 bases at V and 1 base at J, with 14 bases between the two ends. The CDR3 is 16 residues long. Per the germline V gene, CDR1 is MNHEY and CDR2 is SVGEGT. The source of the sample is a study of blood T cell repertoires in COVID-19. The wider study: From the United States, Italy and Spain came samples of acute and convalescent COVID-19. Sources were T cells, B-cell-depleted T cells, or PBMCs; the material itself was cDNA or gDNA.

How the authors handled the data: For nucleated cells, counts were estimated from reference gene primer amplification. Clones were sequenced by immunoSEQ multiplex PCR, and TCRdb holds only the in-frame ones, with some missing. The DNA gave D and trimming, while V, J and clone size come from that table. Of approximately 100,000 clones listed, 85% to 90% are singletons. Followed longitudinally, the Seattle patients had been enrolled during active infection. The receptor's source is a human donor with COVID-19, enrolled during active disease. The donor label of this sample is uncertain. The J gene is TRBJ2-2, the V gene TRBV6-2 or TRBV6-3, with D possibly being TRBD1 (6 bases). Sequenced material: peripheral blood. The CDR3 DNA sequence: TGTGCCAGCAGTCGACCGGACAGCCTGAACACCGGGGAGCTGTTTTTT. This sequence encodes CASSRPDSLNTGELFF.